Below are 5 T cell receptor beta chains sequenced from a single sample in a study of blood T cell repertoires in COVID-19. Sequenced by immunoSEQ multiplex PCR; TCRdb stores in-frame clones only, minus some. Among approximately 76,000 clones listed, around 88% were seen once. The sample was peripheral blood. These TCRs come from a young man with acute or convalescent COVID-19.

The CDR3 is CASSAGTGSGEQYF. CDR3 bases: TGTGCCAGCAGCGCGGGGACAGGGAGCGGCGAGCAGTACTTC. The chain employs TRBV9 and TRBJ2-7; 9 nucleotides align to TRBD1. The V segment lost 3 bases and the J segment 6 bases; nucleotides outside the gene matches: 7. The CDR3 spans 14 residues. Germline-derived CDR1 and CDR2 are SGDLS and YYNGEE.

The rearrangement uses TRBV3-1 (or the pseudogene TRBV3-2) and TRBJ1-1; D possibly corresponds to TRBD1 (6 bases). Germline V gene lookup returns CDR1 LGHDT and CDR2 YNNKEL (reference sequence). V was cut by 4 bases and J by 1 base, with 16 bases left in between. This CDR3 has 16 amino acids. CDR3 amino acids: CASSRALGGRNTEAFF. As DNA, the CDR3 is TGTGCCAGCAGCCGGGCTCTTGGGGGCCGGAACACTGAAGCTTTCTTT.

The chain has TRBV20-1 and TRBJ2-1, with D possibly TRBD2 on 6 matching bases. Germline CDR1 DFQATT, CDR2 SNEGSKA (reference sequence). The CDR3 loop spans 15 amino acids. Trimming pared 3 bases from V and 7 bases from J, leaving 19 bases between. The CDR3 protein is CSASGYGSSKNEQFF. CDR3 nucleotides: TGCAGTGCTAGTGGATACGGGAGTAGCAAGAATGAGCAGTTCTTC.

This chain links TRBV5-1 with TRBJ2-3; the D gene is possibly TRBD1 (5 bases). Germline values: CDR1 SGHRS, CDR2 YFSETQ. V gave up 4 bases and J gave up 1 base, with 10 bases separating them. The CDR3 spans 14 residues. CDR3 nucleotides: TGCGCCAGCAGCCGCGACAGCCGCACAGATACGCAGTATTTT. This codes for CASSRDSRTDTQYF.

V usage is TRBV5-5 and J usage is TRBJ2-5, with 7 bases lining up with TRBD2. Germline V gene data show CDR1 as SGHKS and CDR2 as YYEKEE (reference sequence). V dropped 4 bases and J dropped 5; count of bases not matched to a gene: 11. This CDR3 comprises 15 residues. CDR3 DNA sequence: TGTGCCAGCAGCCCGACGGTGGGAGGGCCGGAGACCCAGTACTTC. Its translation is CASSPTVGGPETQYF.